The entry below gives a single TCR beta chain sequence along with its context. The sample originates from a study of blood T cell repertoires in COVID-19. Across the study: Acute and convalescent COVID-19 specimens originated in the United States, Italy and Spain.

Germline-derived CDR1 and CDR2 are SGHDN and FVKESK. The V gene end was trimmed by 1 base and the J gene end by 5 bases; junction bases not matched to a gene: 1. The CDR3 covers 13 residues. Original data processing: Amplification of reference gene primers provided the estimated nucleated cell counts. Profiled with immunoSEQ multiplex PCR; TCRdb holds only in-frame clones, not every one. The V and J calls and the clone size are those of that table, but D and trimming were determined from the DNA. Of about 150,000 clones in the sample, roughly nine tenths were seen once. The sample was peripheral blood. The receptor's source is a middle-aged man with acute or convalescent COVID-19. The chain links TRBV14 to TRBJ2-7; TRBD1 agrees at 8 bases. CDR3 sequence (DNA): TGTGCCAGCAGCCAAGGGACAGGGCACGAGCAGTACTTC. It codes for CASSQGTGHEQYF.